The next 2 T cell receptor beta chains were all read from a single sample in a study of molecular identifiers for immune sequencing clone quantification listed by TCRdb under 2018. The library was produced with PCR. Sequencer: NextSeq 500. TCRdb's own reprocessing of the public reads used fastp at Q25 and MiXCR and kept productive beta chains. Identical CDR3 protein sequences are pooled into one entry, listed with their most common genes and DNA. This sample holds hundreds of thousands of distinct CDR3 sequences; 25% were observed only once. 0.6% to 0.9% of the sample is in the top ten clones. Sequencing used naive CD8+ T cells from blood, with Jurkat cell RNA spiked in. According to the study, the label for this sample's cell subset or site signals: FACS-sorted CD8+CD4-CCR7+CD45RA+ naive T cells. Receptors were obtained from a human donor in good health. Some libraries in this study had Jurkat cell RNA spiked in.

This clonotype occurred a few times. The chain combines TRBV4-1 with TRBJ2-7; 8 bases fit TRBD1. The CDR3 is 14 residues long. Germline loops: CDR1 MGHRA, CDR2 YSYEKL. Trimming took 4 bases from V and 5 from J; bases not matched to a gene: 7. CDR3 sequence: CASSRTGSGDEQYF. The CDR3 nucleotides are TGCGCCAGCAGCCGGACAGGGTCAGGGGACGAGCAGTACTTC.

As to this clonotype: A much more abundant neighbour one base away suggests this may be a read error. The V call is TRBV5-6, the J call TRBJ1-5; D unresolved. Germline CDR1 is SGHDT and CDR2 is YYEEEE. CDR3 size: 15 residues. The CDR3, as DNA: TGTGCCAGCAGCTTGGGGCAACCGAGCAATCAGCCCCCGCATTTT. Amino acid sequence: CASSLGQPSNQPPHF.